This T cell receptor (beta chain) was recovered during a study of blood T cells in healthy people across ages (dated by TCRdb to between 2014 and 2016). For context, the study as a whole: In model experiments, template switching captured roughly one uniquely barcoded TCR beta cDNA molecule for every two T cells. Age-related changes in TCR beta repertoire diversity were measured in the study by deep sequencing normalized with unique cDNA molecular identifiers. The donors were divided into four age groups: young (average around 16 years), middle-aged (over 35), aged (about 61) and long-lived (around 80). Two additional independent replicas of 1 million unique cDNA reads from the same blood draw were analyzed for two donors (one aged 18 to 30 and one aged 80 or older).

The receptor library was made with 5' RACE. The sequencer listed for this sample is Illumina HiSeq 2500. The second PCR ran for roughly 6 to 11 cycles and used a J-beta primer mix along with a sample-barcoded 5' primer. A unique molecular identifier was introduced onto each TCR beta cDNA molecule by a template-switch 5' adaptor carrying 12 random nucleotides. Each sample yielded at least 3 million CDR3-containing paired-end reads. The Mint cDNA synthesis kit, primed by a TRBC-specific oligonucleotide, was used to synthesize first-strand cDNA from all RNA. After uracil-DNA glycosylase treatment, a first 18-cycle PCR used universal primers M1SS and BC2_uni_R on all cDNA. Processing in the source paper ran as follows. Normalization of each sample was performed by random selection of 1 million high-quality reads, each carrying a distinct molecular identifier. Reads with shared molecular identifiers were discarded instead of being binned into consensus sequences. MiTCR, set to a Q25 quality threshold and the strictest error-elimination algorithm, was used for CDR3 identification, clonotype clustering and error correction. A nonparametric unseen species model using Euler transformation provided a lower-bound estimate of total TCR beta diversity. Using fastp trimming at Q25 and MiXCR clonotype assembly, TCRdb reanalyzed the public sequencing data and kept in-frame beta chains. Under each unique CDR3 protein, matching rows form one entry showing the most common genes and DNA. TCRdb's processing, not the authors', yielded these V and J calls. In all, the sample holds more than 600,000 distinct CDR3 sequences, and just under 25% of those were seen once. The ten largest account for 9.4% of the sample.

Trimming at the junction amounts to 7 bases on V and 2 bases on J, and the germline ends lie 21 bases apart. CDR1 MNHEY and CDR2 SVGEGT were looked up in the germline V gene. The CDR3 measures 16 amino acids from cysteine to phenylalanine. Only CDR3 DNA remains: 48 bases, in frame from the first base. Details on this clonotype: Its cognate antigen has yet to be identified. Base-call qualities are not available, and no considerably larger clone is one nucleotide away.

The 39 donors, aged about 6 to 100 years, were systemically healthy Caucasian individuals from Russia. Each donor gave about 9.2 milliliters of peripheral blood, drawn into EDTA-treated Vacutainer tubes. Ficoll-Paque density-gradient centrifugation was used to isolate PBMCs, with at least 7 million obtained per sample. Total RNA was extracted from PBMCs with Trizol reagent, with at least 5 micrograms obtained per sample. The percentages of naive CD45RAhigh/CD27high T cells were determined by flow cytometry on a PBMC aliquot from every donor. Summary of the overall study and its limitations: As age increased, observed TCR beta diversity per million T cells dropped in a roughly linear way, and a significant reduction was already evident by age 40. Donor CMV infection status was unknown, potentially confounding age-related changes in expanded clonotypes. Estimates of total diversity based on one million sequenced T cells were considered lower bounds and underestimates. Bulk unsorted PBMC profiling prevented conclusive comparison of naive and antigen-experienced compartments. Observed TCR beta diversity correlated strongly with the percentage of naive T cells measured by flow cytometry. Compared with the aged group, the long-lived group had more naive CD4+ T cells, fewer expanded clones and increased TCR diversity, a pattern suggesting age selection.

These data were likewise used in another study, on T cells of mothers and their children. Per that second paper: The donors were nine systemically healthy Caucasian individuals, made up of three mothers and their six children. cDNA synthesis consumed the entire amount of extracted RNA, loaded at 1.5 ug RNA in each 15 ul reaction. In the second PCR, the M1S primer added sample barcodes and 2-4 random nucleotides. Over 9.5 million TCR beta CDR3 reads were obtained for each mother, and about 3 million reads were obtained for each child. In both related and unrelated pairs, thymic selection shapes the output of TCR recombination in a similar way, with inherited differences having only a minor effect. Normalized repertoire overlap was always slightly but never significantly higher in related than unrelated mother-child pairs. Persistent microchimeric T cell clones were not detected, at a sensitivity of approximately 98 clones per million clonotypes. To look for features that set related mother-child pairs apart from unrelated individuals, the researchers ran deep NGS to compare the TCR beta repertoires of mothers and children. On average, the children were approximately 11 +/- 4 years old, while the mothers were about 40 +/- 4 years old. After adapter ligation with NEBNext reagents, the libraries were sequenced on Illumina HiSeq 2000 with 100+100 nt paired-end reads. To prevent cross-contamination, the mother and child libraries were prepared a month apart and were sequenced in separate runs. For each donor, between roughly 500,000 and 2,100,000 distinct TCR beta clonotypes were identified. Naive TCR beta clonotypes were estimated from low-frequency clonotypes matched to each donor's FACS-determined naive share, without sorting.

The chain uses TRBV6-2 or TRBV6-3 and TRBJ2-7; the D region may be TRBD1 or TRBD2, each matching 7 bases equally. The sample comprised blood. The clonotype originates from a boy aged 5-17 years in good health. At the DNA level, the sequence is TGTGCCAGCACCGACGGAGTGTCAGGGGGGGCCTACGAGCAGTACTTC. This encodes CASTDGVSGGAYEQYF.